This entry is about one TCR beta chain. Antigen unknown. One end of the junction is discordant with germline, which a read error may explain. The data are from a study of Graves' ophthalmopathy and Graves' hyperthyroidism. RNA served as the template for amplifying TCR beta CDR3 regions. The library came from an HTBI-primed first-round RT-PCR and a second-round multiplex PCR. TCRdb redid the calling of the multiplex PCR reads with MiXCR, one entry per CDR3 protein. The data show some 250,000 distinct CDR3 sequences, around 45% seen once. Study results and caveats: Detected in blood as well were most expanded thyroid clonotypes with frequency above 0.001.

Germline CDR1 and CDR2: DFQATT and SNEGSKA (reference sequence). This CDR3 comprises 14 residues. The study excluded patients with other autoimmune diseases, uncontrolled infections, pregnancy or lactation. Sequences were obtained from peripheral blood. The chain links TRBV20-1 to TRBJ1-5; a weak D match, TRBD1 (5 bases). The TCR sequence derives from an adult man with Graves' ophthalmopathy. CDR3: CSARVLGASGAQHF. The CDR3 nucleotides read TGCAGTGCTAGAGTCCTTGGGGCGAGTGGGGCCCAACATTTT.